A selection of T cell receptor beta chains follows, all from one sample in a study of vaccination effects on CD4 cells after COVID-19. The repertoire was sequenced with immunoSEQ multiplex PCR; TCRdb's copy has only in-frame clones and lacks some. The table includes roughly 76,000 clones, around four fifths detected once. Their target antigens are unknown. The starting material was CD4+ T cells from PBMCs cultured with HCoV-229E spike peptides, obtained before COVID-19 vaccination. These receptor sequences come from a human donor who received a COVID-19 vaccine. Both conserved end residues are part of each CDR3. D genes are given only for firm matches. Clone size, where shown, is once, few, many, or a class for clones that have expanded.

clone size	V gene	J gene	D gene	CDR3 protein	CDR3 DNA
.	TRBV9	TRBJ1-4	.	CASSSQQGSGEKLFF	TGTGCCAGCAGCTCACAACAGGGTTCGGGTGAAAAACTGTTTTTT
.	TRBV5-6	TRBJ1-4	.	CASSLRAGANEKLFF	TGTGCCAGCAGCCTCCGGGCGGGGGCTAATGAAAAACTGTTTTTT
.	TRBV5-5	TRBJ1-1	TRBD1	CASSSTGLNTEAFF	TGTGCCAGCAGCTCGACAGGGTTGAACACTGAAGCTTTCTTT
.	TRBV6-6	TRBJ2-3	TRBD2	CASSYRAGGTDTQYF	TGTGCCAGCAGTTACCGAGCGGGGGGGACAGATACGCAGTATTTT
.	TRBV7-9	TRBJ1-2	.	CASSLVGVAYGYTF	TGTGCCAGCAGCTTAGTCGGGGTAGCCTATGGCTACACCTTC
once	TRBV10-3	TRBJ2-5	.	CAISGTAQETQYF	TGTGCCATCAGTGGGACAGCCCAGGAGACCCAGTACTTC
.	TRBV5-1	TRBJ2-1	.	CASRRSSYNEQFF	TGCGCCAGCAGACGCAGCTCCTACAATGAGCAGTTCTTC
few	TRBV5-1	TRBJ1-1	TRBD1	CASSPRQGSDTEAFF	TGCGCCAGCAGCCCCAGACAGGGCTCGGACACTGAAGCTTTCTTT
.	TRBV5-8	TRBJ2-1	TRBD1	CASSFNYRGNEQFF	TGTGCCAGCAGCTTCAATTACAGGGGAAATGAGCAGTTCTTC
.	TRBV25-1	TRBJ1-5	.	CASSEKTGTDQPQHF	TGTGCCAGCAGTGAGAAAACAGGGACGGATCAGCCCCAGCATTTT
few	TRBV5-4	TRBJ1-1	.	CASSLARGRTEAFF	TGTGCCAGCAGCTTGGCCAGGGGAAGGACTGAAGCTTTCTTT
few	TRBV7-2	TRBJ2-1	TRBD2	CASSSTAGGYSEQFF	TGTGCCAGCAGCTCTACAGCGGGGGGGTATAGTGAGCAGTTCTTC
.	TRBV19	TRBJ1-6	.	CASDGYNSPLHF	TGTGCCAGTGACGGGTATAATTCACCCCTCCACTTT
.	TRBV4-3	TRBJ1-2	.	CASSQGDKAYGYTF	TGCGCCAGCAGCCAGGGGGACAAGGCCTATGGCTACACCTTC
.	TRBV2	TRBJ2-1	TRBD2	CASSEFRTSGGWNEQFF	TGTGCCAGCAGTGAATTTCGGACTAGCGGGGGGTGGAATGAGCAGTTCTTC
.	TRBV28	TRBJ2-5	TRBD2	CASSLRAGGRVTQYF	TGTGCCAGCAGTTTAAGGGCGGGGGGCCGGGTGACCCAGTACTTC
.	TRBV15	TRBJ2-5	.	CATGLTLFQETQYF	TGTGCCACCGGGTTGACTCTTTTCCAAGAGACCCAGTACTTC
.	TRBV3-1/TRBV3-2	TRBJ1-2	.	CASSQDWAEGYGYTF	TGTGCCAGCAGCCAAGATTGGGCGGAGGGCTATGGCTACACCTTC
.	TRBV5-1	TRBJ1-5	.	CASSLDGVGYQPQHF	TGCGCCAGCAGCTTGGACGGGGTAGGATATCAGCCCCAGCATTTT
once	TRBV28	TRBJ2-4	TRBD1	CASRGDSVNIQYF	TGTGCCAGCAGGGGGGACAGCGTAAACATTCAGTACTTC
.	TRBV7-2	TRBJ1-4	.	CASSLNRAEKLFF	TGTGCCAGCAGCTTAAACAGAGCGGAAAAACTGTTTTTT
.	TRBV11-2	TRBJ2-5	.	CASRRVGETQYF	TGTGCCAGCCGCCGGGTGGGAGAGACCCAGTACTTC
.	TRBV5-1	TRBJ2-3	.	CASSLGSGFETDTQYF	TGCGCCAGCAGCCTAGGGTCGGGTTTCGAGACAGATACGCAGTATTTT
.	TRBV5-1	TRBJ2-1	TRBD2	CASSFAAGGFDEQFF	TGCGCCAGCAGCTTCGCAGCGGGGGGGTTCGATGAGCAGTTCTTC
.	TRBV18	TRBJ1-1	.	CASSPVVGGTKIGAFF	TGTGCCAGCTCACCCGTGGTGGGGGGTACAAAAATCGGGGCTTTCTTT
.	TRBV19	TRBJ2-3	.	CASSPLLNRRLTDTQYF	TGTGCCAGTAGTCCCTTACTTAACAGGCGGCTCACAGATACGCAGTATTTT
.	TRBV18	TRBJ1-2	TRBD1	CASSSSGGPTYGYTF	TGTGCCAGCTCATCCTCAGGGGGCCCGACCTATGGCTACACCTTC
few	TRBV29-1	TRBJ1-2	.	CSVEAQPLANYGYTF	TGCAGCGTTGAAGCTCAACCGCTAGCTAACTATGGCTACACCTTC
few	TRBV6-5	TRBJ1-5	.	CASSFSGINQPQHF	TGTGCCAGCAGTTTCTCCGGCATCAATCAGCCCCAGCATTTT
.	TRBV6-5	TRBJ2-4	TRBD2	CASSYFSRGGGNIQYF	TGTGCCAGCAGTTACTTTTCCCGGGGGGGCGGAAACATTCAGTACTTC
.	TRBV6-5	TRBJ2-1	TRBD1	CASSSRTGNYNEQFF	TGTGCCAGCAGTTCTCGGACAGGGAACTACAATGAGCAGTTCTTC
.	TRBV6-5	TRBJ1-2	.	CASTARGYGYTF	TGTGCCAGCACCGCCAGGGGCTATGGCTACACCTTC
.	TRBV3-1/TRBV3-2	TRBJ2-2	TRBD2	CASSQESYGLAGVTGELFF	TGTGCCAGCAGCCAAGAATCGTATGGTCTAGCGGGGGTGACCGGGGAGCTGTTTTTT
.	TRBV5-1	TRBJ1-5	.	CASSLVGDQPQHF	TGCGCCAGCAGCTTGGTTGGAGATCAGCCCCAGCATTTT
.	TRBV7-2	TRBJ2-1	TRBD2	CASSYERGVYNEQFF	TGTGCCAGCAGCTACGAGCGGGGTGTATACAATGAGCAGTTCTTC
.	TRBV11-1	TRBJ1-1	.	CASRSNEEYTEAFF	TGTGCCAGCAGGAGTAATGAGGAGTACACTGAAGCTTTCTTT
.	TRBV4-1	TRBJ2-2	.	CASSQSRPSGIPNTGELFF	TGCGCCAGCAGCCAAAGCCGCCCTAGTGGGATTCCGAACACCGGGGAGCTGTTTTTT
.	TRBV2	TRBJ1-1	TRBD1	CASTEDRGANTEAFF	TGTGCCAGCACAGAGGACAGGGGGGCTAACACTGAAGCTTTCTTT
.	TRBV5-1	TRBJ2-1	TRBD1	CASSPRDRGNNEQFF	TGCGCCAGCAGCCCACGGGACAGGGGGAACAATGAGCAGTTCTTC
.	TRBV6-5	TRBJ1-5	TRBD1	CASSPTGADNQPQHF	TGTGCCAGCAGTCCTACAGGGGCGGACAATCAGCCCCAGCATTTT
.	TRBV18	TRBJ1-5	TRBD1	CASSVTGARDQPQHF	TGTGCCAGCTCCGTGACAGGGGCGAGGGATCAGCCCCAGCATTTT
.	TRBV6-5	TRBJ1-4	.	CASSRGVGDKLFF	TGTGCCAGCAGTCGCGGGGTGGGGGATAAACTGTTTTTT
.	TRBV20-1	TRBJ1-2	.	CSASLPGRGNYGYTF	TGCAGTGCCAGTCTCCCCGGGCGGGGTAACTATGGCTACACCTTC
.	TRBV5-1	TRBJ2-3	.	CASSFGRTVASTDTQYF	TGCGCCAGCAGCTTTGGACGGACGGTCGCTAGCACAGATACGCAGTATTTT
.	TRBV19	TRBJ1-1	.	CASSGGAGRMNTEAFF	TGTGCCAGTAGTGGAGGGGCCGGACGGATGAACACTGAAGCTTTCTTT
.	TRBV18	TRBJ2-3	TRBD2	CASSPFRGDADTQYF	TGTGCCAGCTCACCTTTCCGGGGGGATGCAGATACGCAGTATTTT
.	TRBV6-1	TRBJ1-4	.	CASSEIQQNEKLFF	TGTGCCAGCAGTGAAATACAGCAAAATGAAAAACTGTTTTTT
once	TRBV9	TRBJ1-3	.	CASSVSGTHISGNTIYF	TGTGCCAGCAGCGTCTCCGGGACGCACATCTCTGGAAACACCATATATTTT
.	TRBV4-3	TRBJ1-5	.	CASSPGAVNQPQHF	TGCGCCAGCAGCCCCGGAGCCGTCAATCAGCCCCAGCATTTT